Sequencing of this TCR beta chain was carried out in a study of T cells in Graves' hyperthyroidism and ophthalmopathy. The length of the CDR3 is 15 residues. From germline, CDR1 is MNHEY and CDR2 SVGAGI. V lost 0 bases to trimming and J lost 9 bases; unmatched junction nucleotides: 3. Using RNA transcripts as the source, TCR beta CDR3 regions were amplified. RT-PCR in the first round (using the HTBI primer set) targeted the TCR CDR3. TCRdb re-called the multiplex PCR reads with MiXCR, one entry per CDR3 protein. The profile shows over 700,000 distinct CDR3 sequences, under 45% of them singletons. The clonotype originates from a woman in her forties with Graves' hyperthyroidism. Sequenced: blood. V usage is TRBV6-5 and J usage is TRBJ2-6; TRBD1 matches at 9 bases. CDR3 bases: TGTGCCAGCAGTTACTCCGCGGACAGGGGCAACGTCCTGACTTTC. It encodes CASSYSADRGNVLTF.